This T cell receptor (beta chain) originates from a study of T cell responses to AZD1222 COVID-19 vaccine. General study findings and limits: The reported proportion of spike-specific TCRs targeting unmutated variant regions was nearly half. Clonal diversity may have been underestimated, and the donors were mostly white British, with more females than males. Once two AZD1222 doses were given, Spike-specific TCR breadth and depth went up. Among vaccine-associated CD4 TCRs, coverage spanned spike, with dominance at 160-218 and 743-854.

The CDR3 consists of 13 residues. The V end was cut by 6 bases, the J end by 4 bases, with 12 bases between. This table comes from immunoSEQ multiplex PCR, and its TCRdb copy is limited to in-frame clones, with some not included. The sample has about 120,000 clones, 80% to 90% seen once; the top ten hold 3.9%. Concerning this clone: Antigen: not known.

This sequence originates from an adult in good health. Sequenced material: peripheral blood, taken on day 0 of MenACWY control vaccination. The J gene is TRBJ1-2, the V gene TRBV12-3 or TRBV12-4, with D possibly matching TRBD1 (5 bases). The CDR3 DNA reads as TGTGCCAGCAGGGAAGGGGACCCCTATGGCTACACCTTC. Translated: CASREGDPYGYTF.